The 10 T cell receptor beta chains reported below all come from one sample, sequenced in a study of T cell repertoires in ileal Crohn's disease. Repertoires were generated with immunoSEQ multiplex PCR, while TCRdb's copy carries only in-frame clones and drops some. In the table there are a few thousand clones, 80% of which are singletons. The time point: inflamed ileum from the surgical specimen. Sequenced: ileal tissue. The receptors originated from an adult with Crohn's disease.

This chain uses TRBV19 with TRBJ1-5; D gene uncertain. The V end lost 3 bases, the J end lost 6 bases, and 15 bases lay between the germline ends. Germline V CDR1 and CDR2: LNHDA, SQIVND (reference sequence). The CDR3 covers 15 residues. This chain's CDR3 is CASSMVTLGFQPQHF. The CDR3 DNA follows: TGTGCCAGTAGTATGGTCACGTTGGGGTTTCAGCCCCAGCATTTT.

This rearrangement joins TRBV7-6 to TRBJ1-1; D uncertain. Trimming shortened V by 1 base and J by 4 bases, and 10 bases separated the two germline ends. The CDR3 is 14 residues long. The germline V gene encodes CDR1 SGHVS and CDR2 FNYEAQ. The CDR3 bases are TGTGCCAGCAGCTTAGGGGAACGGACCACTGAAGCTTTCTTT. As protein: CASSLGERTTEAFF.

The chain's CDR3 is CAWSVGGQDQSGYTF. The CDR3, as DNA: TGTGCCTGGAGTGTGGGGGGACAGGATCAGTCGGGCTACACCTTC. V gene TRBV30 combines with J gene TRBJ1-2, with TRBD1 matching over 8 bases. J was trimmed by 8 bases and V by 0 bases; bases with no gene match: 11. The germline V gene encodes CDR1 GTSNPN and CDR2 SVGIG (reference sequence). This CDR3 contains 15 residues. Full variable domain (outside the CDR3, taken from reference TRBV30 and TRBJ1-2): SQTIHQWPATLVQPVGSPLSLECTVEGTSNPNLYWYRQAAGRGLQLLFYSVGIGQISSEVPQNLSASRPQDRQFILSSKKLLLSDSGFYLCAWSVGGQDQSGYTFGSGTRLTVV.

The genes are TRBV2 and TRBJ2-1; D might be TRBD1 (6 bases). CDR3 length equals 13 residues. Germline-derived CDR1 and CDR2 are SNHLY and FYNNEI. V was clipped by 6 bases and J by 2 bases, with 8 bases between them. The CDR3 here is CASRNRAYNEQFF. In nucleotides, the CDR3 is TGTGCCAGCAGGAACAGGGCCTACAATGAGCAGTTCTTC.

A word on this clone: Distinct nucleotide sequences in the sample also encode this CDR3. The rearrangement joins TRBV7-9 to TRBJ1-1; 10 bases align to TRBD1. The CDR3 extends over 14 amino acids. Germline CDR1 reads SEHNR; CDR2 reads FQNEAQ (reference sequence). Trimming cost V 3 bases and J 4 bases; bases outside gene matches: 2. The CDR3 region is CASSLGQGSTEAFF. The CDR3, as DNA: TGTGCCAGCAGCTTGGGACAGGGGAGCACTGAAGCTTTCTTT.

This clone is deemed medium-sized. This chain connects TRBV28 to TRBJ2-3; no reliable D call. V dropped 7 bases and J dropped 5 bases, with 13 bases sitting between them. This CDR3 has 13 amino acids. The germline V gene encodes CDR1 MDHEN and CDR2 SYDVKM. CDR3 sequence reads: CASTPLERDTQYF. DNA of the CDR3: TGTGCCAGCACCCCCCTGGAAAGAGATACGCAGTATTTT. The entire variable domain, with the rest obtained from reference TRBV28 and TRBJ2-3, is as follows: DVKVTQSSRYLVKRTGEKVFLECVQDMDHENMFWYRQDPGLGLRLIYFSYDVKMKEKGDIPEGYSVSREKKERFSLILESASTNQTSMYLCASTPLERDTQYFGPGTRLTVL.

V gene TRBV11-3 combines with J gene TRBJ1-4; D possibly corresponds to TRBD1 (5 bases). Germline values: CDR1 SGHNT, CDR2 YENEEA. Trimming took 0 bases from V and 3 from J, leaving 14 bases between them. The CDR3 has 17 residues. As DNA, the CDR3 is TGTGCCAGCAGCTTAGAGTTAAAGGGGAGGTCTAATGAAAAACTGTTTTTT. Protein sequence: CASSLELKGRSNEKLFF. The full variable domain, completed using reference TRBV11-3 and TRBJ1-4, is EAGVVQSPRYKIIEKKQPVAFWCNPISGHNTLYWYLQNLGQGPELLIRYENEEAVDDSQLPKDRFSAERLKGVDSTLKIQPAELGDSAVYLCASSLELKGRSNEKLFFGSGTQLSVL.

The CDR3 coding sequence is TGTGCCAGCCGGGACAGCTACGAGCAGTACTTC. Residues: CASRDSYEQYF. This chain links TRBV2 with TRBJ2-7, with TRBD1 identical over 7 bases. From germline, CDR1 is SNHLY and CDR2 FYNNEI. The ends lost 8 bases at V and 3 bases at J; junction bases unmatched: 1. This CDR3 is built from 11 residues.

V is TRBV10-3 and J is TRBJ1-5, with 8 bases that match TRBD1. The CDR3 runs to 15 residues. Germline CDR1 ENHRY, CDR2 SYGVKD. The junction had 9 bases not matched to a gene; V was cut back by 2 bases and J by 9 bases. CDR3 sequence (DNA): TGTGCCATCAGTGAGGACAGGGGTCCCGGGCGGCCCCAGCATTTT. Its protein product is CAISEDRGPGRPQHF.

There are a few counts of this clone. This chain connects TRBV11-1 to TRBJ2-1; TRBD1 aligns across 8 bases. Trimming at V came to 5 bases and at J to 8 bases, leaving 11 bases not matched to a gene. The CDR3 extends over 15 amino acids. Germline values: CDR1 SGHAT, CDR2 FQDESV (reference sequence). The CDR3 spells CASSPRTGSKDEQFF. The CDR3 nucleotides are TGTGCCAGCAGCCCAAGGACAGGGTCTAAGGATGAGCAGTTCTTC.